The entry that follows covers one T cell receptor (beta chain) sequence. The antigen remains undetermined. Other nucleotide sequences in the sample specify the same CDR3. This table comes from immunoSEQ multiplex PCR, and its TCRdb copy is limited to in-frame clones, with some not included. Among some 26,000 clones listed, roughly 73% were seen once. This sample is drawn from a study of vaccination effects on CD4 cells after COVID-19. Study-level findings and limits: Vaccine- and infection-induced clones showed marked clonal contraction late following vaccination.

Once cultured for 10 days, the cells underwent separation to obtain CD4+ T cells. The authors exchanged half the medium for IL-2 medium on days 3 and 7. CDR3 length: 14 amino acids. After removal of 3 bases from V and 4 bases from J, the junction contained 3 bases not matched to a gene. Looked up from germline, CDR1 is SGHRS and CDR2 is YFSETQ. This rearrangement joins TRBV5-1 to TRBJ2-7; 11 bases fit TRBD2. The sample here was CD4+ T cells from PBMCs cultured without peptide, taken before COVID-19 vaccination. The receptor's source is a human donor who received a COVID-19 vaccine. CDR3 coding DNA: TGCGCCAGCAGCTCCGGGACTAGCGGTTACGAGCAGTACTTC. Translated, it gives CASSSGTSGYEQYF.